The 30 T cell receptor beta chains below all came from one sample that was sequenced in a study of neurological immune-mediated disorders (dated by TCRdb to about 2019). The library was produced with 5' RACE. The sequencer was an Illumina HiSeq 2500. TCRdb trimmed the raw reads at Q25, called clones with MiXCR and kept productive beta chains. One record per CDR3 amino acid sequence lists the most common genes and DNA. Here the sample has roughly 45,000 distinct CDR3 sequences; around 13% occur a single time. 4.5% to 5.5% of the sample is taken by the ten largest. Taken with the paper, the label for time point translates to: longitudinal time-point 2. Sequencing was performed on PBMCs. Receptor source: a male donor with HTLV-1-associated myelopathy (HAM/TSP).

For this clonotype: This clone may be a read error of a much larger clone one base away. The chain carries TRBV5-5 and TRBJ1-1; 8 bases agree with TRBD1. CDR1 and CDR2 (germline): SGHKS, YYEKEE (reference sequence). V gave up 0 bases and J gave up 11 bases; unmatched junction bases: 6. The CDR3 is 13 residues long. The CDR3 sequence: CASSLVWTGSAFF. The CDR3 nucleotides are TGTGCCAGCAGCTTGGTCTGGACAGGGAGTGCTTTCTTT.

This clonotype was picked up many times. The chain joins TRBV5-1 to TRBJ1-2; D unresolved. Germline V gene data show CDR1 as SGHRS and CDR2 as YFSETQ. V shed 0 bases and J shed 8 bases, with 11 bases lying between them. The CDR3 is 13 residues long. Here the CDR3 reads CASSLDSTTGYTF. Here the CDR3 DNA reads TGCGCCAGCAGCTTGGACAGTACCACCGGCTACACCTTC.

The table lists this clonotype with many counts. The V call is TRBV20-1, the J call TRBJ2-2, with D unclear. Germline V CDR1 and CDR2: DFQATT, SNEGSKA (reference sequence). Trimming shortened V by 4 bases and J by 5 bases, and 17 bases separated the two germline ends. CDR3 size: 15 residues. In DNA form, the CDR3 reads TGCAGTGCTAAATGGGCTAGGTTGGAGACCGGGGAGCTGTTTTTT. Translated: CSAKWARLETGELFF.

This clonotype showed up many times. The chain is built from TRBV5-1 and TRBJ2-3; 8 bases are a match to TRBD1. The V gene's germline CDR1 is SGHRS and CDR2 YFSETQ. Trimming removed 5 bases from V and 4 bases from J; junction bases left unmatched: 6. The CDR3 is made up of 14 amino acids. CDR3 bases: TGCGCCAGCAGAGGACAGGGAGGCGCAGATACGCAGTATTTT. This sequence encodes CASRGQGGADTQYF.

This clonotype was picked up many times. V and J are TRBV5-6 and TRBJ1-5; D call uncertain. Trimming took off 2 bases at V and 8 bases at J, with 8 bases between the two ends. In germline, CDR1 is SGHDT, CDR2 YYEEEE. This CDR3 comprises 12 residues. CDR3 amino acids: CASSFSGEPQHF. The CDR3 coding sequence is TGTGCCAGCAGCTTCAGCGGGGAGCCCCAGCATTTT.

This clonotype was seen ten or more times. The V gene is TRBV20-1, the J gene TRBJ1-1; D perhaps matches TRBD1 (6 bases). With 7 bases removed from V and 6 bases from J, the gap between germline ends came to 18 bases. Germline CDR1 is DFQATT and CDR2 is SNEGSKA (reference sequence). This CDR3 has 13 amino acids. The CDR3 protein is CSVSTGRVSEAFF. CDR3 DNA sequence: TGCAGTGTTTCTACAGGGCGTGTCTCTGAAGCTTTCTTT.

This clonotype was recorded a few times. The rearrangement uses TRBV7-6 and TRBJ2-5; 8 nucleotides align to TRBD1. V lost 0 bases to trimming and J lost 2 bases; unmatched junction nucleotides: 2. CDR1 SGHVS and CDR2 FNYEAQ come from the germline V gene. The length of the CDR3 is 15 residues. This CDR3 reads CASSLATGGQETQYF. The CDR3 DNA sequence: TGTGCCAGCAGCTTAGCCACAGGGGGGCAAGAGACCCAGTACTTC.

In its sample, this clonotype was seen many times. The chain employs TRBV6-5 and TRBJ2-1; D is possibly TRBD1 (6 bases). The CDR3 extends over 12 amino acids. V lost 5 bases and J 7 bases, leaving 9 bases between the germline ends. CDR1 is MNHEY and CDR2 is SVGAGI in the germline V gene. CDR3 residues: CASSTQGNEQFF. The CDR3 coding sequence is TGTGCCAGCAGTACACAGGGTAATGAGCAGTTCTTC.

In this sample, this clonotype turned up many times. This chain links TRBV7-9 with TRBJ2-5; the match to TRBD2 covers 11 bases. J lost 2 bases, V lost 5 bases, and 7 bases had no gene match. This CDR3 contains 16 residues. Germline CDR1 is SEHNR and CDR2 is FQNEAQ (reference sequence). CDR3 region: CASSQGLAEVQETQYF. The CDR3 region has the DNA TGTGCCAGCAGCCAGGGACTAGCGGAGGTACAAGAGACCCAGTACTTC.

This clonotype showed up many times. The genes are TRBV28 and TRBJ1-5; the D is unclear. Trimming left V 2 bases short and J 8 bases short, with 13 bases between. The germline CDR1 and CDR2 sequences are MDHEN and SYDVKM. The CDR3 totals 14 residues. The CDR3, as DNA: TGTGCCAGCAGTTTAGAACAGCCCCCAGAGCCCCAGCATTTT. Translation: CASSLEQPPEPQHF. Variable domain in full (rest from reference TRBV28 and TRBJ1-5): DVKVTQSSRYLVKRTGEKVFLECVQDMDHENMFWYRQDPGLGLRLIYFSYDVKMKEKGDIPEGYSVSREKKERFSLILESASTNQTSMYLCASSLEQPPEPQHFGDGTRLSIL.

This clonotype occurred many times. Because the CDR3's place on the DNA is in doubt, the DNA is left out and the CDR3 is given as listed by TCRdb. This sequence joins TRBV21-1 and TRBJ1-2. TRBV21-1 is tagged as a pseudogene. The CDR3 is 21 amino acids in total, end residues counted. CDR3: CAISLICASSKSGSRGYGYTF.

In this sample, this clonotype turned up many times. The chain employs TRBV3-1 and TRBJ1-6; 9 nucleotides align to TRBD1. CDR1 is LGHDT and CDR2 is YNNKEL in the germline V gene (reference sequence). The trim removed 5 bases at V and 11 bases at J, leaving 10 bases unmatched. The CDR3 has 15 amino acids. The CDR3 region is CASSSSRDRVTPLHF. The DNA of the CDR3 is TGTGCCAGCAGCAGTAGCCGGGACAGGGTTACACCCCTCCACTTT.

This clonotype has a count of ten or more. The V and J genes are TRBV25-1 and TRBJ2-7; 9 bases are shared with TRBD1. Per the germline V gene, CDR1 is MGHDK and CDR2 is SYGVNS. The CDR3 length is 14 residues. J lost 2 bases, V lost 4 bases, and 3 bases had no gene match. CDR3 loop: CASSGDRVPYEQYF. In nucleotides, the CDR3 is TGTGCCAGCAGTGGGGACAGGGTGCCCTACGAGCAGTACTTC.

This clonotype was seen at least ten times. This chain connects TRBV20-1 to TRBJ1-1, with 7 bases that match TRBD1. Germline V gene data show CDR1 as DFQATT and CDR2 as SNEGSKA (reference sequence). J gave up 11 bases and V 6 bases, and 15 bases lay outside the gene matches. The CDR3 length is 13 residues. CDR3 in DNA: TGCAGTGCCCAAAAGGAAGGGGGCGCGGGTGCTTTCTTT. Protein: CSAQKEGGAGAFF.

This clonotype has a count of ten or more. This chain joins TRBV14 and TRBJ2-3; possible D gene TRBD2, 6 bases. The CDR3 runs to 17 residues. Trimming left V 0 bases short and J 1 base short, with 14 bases between. Germline V gene data show CDR1 as SGHDN and CDR2 as FVKESK. The CDR3 loop reads CASSQDIRQRGTDTQYF. CDR3 DNA: TGTGCCAGCAGCCAAGATATCCGCCAGCGGGGCACAGATACGCAGTATTTT.

This clonotype was detected ten times or more. The rearrangement links TRBV5-1 to TRBJ1-1; D might be TRBD1 (5 bases). The ends were cut back, 3 bases at V and 5 bases at J, with 14 bases in the middle. The CDR3 has 14 residues. Germline CDR1 reads SGHRS; CDR2 reads YFSETQ. The chain's CDR3 is CASSSTGGRTEAFF. CDR3 in DNA: TGCGCCAGCAGCTCAACAGGCGGGAGAACTGAAGCTTTCTTT. Based on the CDR3 plus reference TRBV5-1 and TRBJ1-1, the full variable domain is KAGVTQTPRYLIKTRGQQVTLSCSPISGHRSVSWYQQTPGQGLQFLFEYFSETQRNKGNFPGRFSGRQFSNSRSEMNVSTLELGDSALYLCASSSTGGRTEAFFGQGTRLTVV.

This clonotype was detected many times. CDR3 nucleotides: TGTGCCAGCAGCCCGGCCGGGACATCCTACAATGAGCAGTTCTTC. Its translation is CASSPAGTSYNEQFF. This rearrangement joins TRBV7-2 to TRBJ2-1; tentative D call: TRBD1 (6 bases). Per the germline V gene, CDR1 is SGHTA and CDR2 is FQGNSA. The CDR3 covers 15 residues. The ends were cut back, 5 bases at V and 1 base at J, with 12 bases in the middle.

A remark on this clonotype: The germline gene is not matched at one end of the junction; a read error may be the cause. The chain employs TRBV5-1 and TRBJ2-7; D is undetermined. CDR3 size: 13 residues. The V gene's germline CDR1 is SGHRS and CDR2 YFSETQ. The CDR3 protein is CASSRDTSPEKYF. Written as DNA, the CDR3 is TGCGCAAGCAGCCGAGACACCTCACCCGAGAAGTACTTC.

This clonotype was recorded many times. The chain recombines TRBV5-6 with TRBJ2-7, with TRBD1 matching 9 bases. The germline V gene has CDR1 SGHDT and CDR2 YYEEEE. The CDR3 is made up of 14 amino acids. J was trimmed by 4 bases and V by 3 bases; bases with no gene match: 5. CDR3 sequence reads: CASSWGQGRYEQYF. The CDR3 region has the DNA TGTGCCAGCAGCTGGGGACAGGGTCGGTACGAGCAGTACTTC.

Many counts were recorded for this clonotype. This chain links TRBV7-2 with TRBJ2-1; TRBD2 aligns across 10 bases. The CDR3 length is 15 residues. Trimming removed 4 bases from V and 8 bases from J; junction bases left unmatched: 8. In germline, CDR1 is SGHTA, CDR2 FQGNSA. The DNA of the CDR3 is TGTGCCAGCAGCTCTTCAAGCGGGGGGGCTCATGAGCAGTTCTTC. It yields the protein CASSSSSGGAHEQFF.

This clonotype was recorded at least ten times. V usage is TRBV15 and J usage is TRBJ2-2, with D unresolved. Trimming removed 2 bases at V and 6 bases at J, with 4 bases between. The CDR3 loop spans 12 amino acids. Germline V gives CDR1 LNHNV, CDR2 YYDKDF (reference sequence). This chain's CDR3 is CATSRPPGELFF. Written as DNA, the CDR3 is TGTGCCACCAGCAGACCCCCCGGGGAGCTGTTTTTT. Drawing the rest from reference TRBV15 and TRBJ2-2, the complete variable domain is DAMVIQNPRYQVTQFGKPVTLSCSQTLNHNVMYWYQQKSSQAPKLLFHYYDKDFNNEADTPDNFQSRRPNTSFCFLDIRSPGLGDTAMYLCATSRPPGELFFGEGSRLTVL.

This clonotype was seen only a few times. The chain is built from TRBV6-2 or TRBV6-3 and TRBJ1-5, with D hard to call. CDR1 and CDR2 from the germline V gene are MNHEY and SVGEGT. The germline V and J ends were trimmed by 5 bases and 2 bases, with 7 bases remaining between them. This CDR3 comprises 13 residues. This CDR3 reads CASSIARNQPQHF. The CDR3 coding sequence is TGTGCCAGCAGTATAGCACGCAATCAGCCCCAGCATTTT.

Note on this clonotype: This could be a read error, since a much larger clone is one nucleotide away. The rearrangement joins TRBV12-3 or TRBV12-4 to TRBJ2-2; D gene uncertain. This CDR3 is 11 amino acids long. V shed 3 bases and J shed 7 bases, with 3 bases lying between them. CDR3 loop: CASSFHGELFF. The CDR3 region has the DNA TGTGCCAGCAGTTTCCACGGGGAGCTGTTTTTT.

This clonotype was counted ten times or more. The chain links TRBV20-1 to TRBJ1-1; D is possibly TRBD1 (6 bases). The germline V gene encodes CDR1 DFQATT and CDR2 SNEGSKA (reference sequence). The CDR3 sequence is 15 residues long. V was trimmed by 0 bases and J by 5 bases, leaving 16 bases between them. The chain's CDR3 is CSARDGRGVGTEAFF. The CDR3 DNA reads as TGCAGTGCTAGAGACGGCAGGGGAGTAGGAACTGAAGCTTTCTTT.

This clonotype has at least ten counts. The V call is TRBV7-9, the J call TRBJ2-1, with D possibly called TRBD1 or TRBD2 (5 bases each). The CDR3 covers 15 residues. Germline CDR1 and CDR2: SEHNR and FQNEAQ (reference sequence). The V and J ends lost 5 bases and 0 bases respectively, with 11 bases between them. CDR3 in amino acids: CASSRDAYSYNEQFF. The CDR3, as DNA: TGTGCCAGCAGCCGGGACGCCTACTCCTACAATGAGCAGTTCTTC.

This clonotype appeared many times. The rearrangement joins TRBV10-3 to TRBJ2-1, with D perhaps TRBD2 (5 bases). This CDR3 is 15 amino acids long. V was cut by 4 bases and J by 7 bases, with 17 bases left in between. Germline CDR1 is ENHRY and CDR2 is SYGVKD. The CDR3 reads CAISANSVAGNEQFF. DNA of the CDR3: TGTGCCATCAGTGCGAATAGCGTCGCTGGAAATGAGCAGTTCTTC.

This clonotype has at least ten counts. The chain links TRBV29-1 to TRBJ2-1; D gene unclear. CDR1 SQVTM and CDR2 ANQGSEA come from the germline V gene. With 7 bases removed from V and 4 bases from J, the gap between germline ends came to 14 bases. This CDR3 contains 13 residues. CDR3 in DNA: TGCAGCGCCCGACCCTCATTGTACAATGAGCAGTTCTTC. It codes for CSARPSLYNEQFF.

This clonotype was counted many times. The V call is TRBV7-8, the J call TRBJ1-1; 10 bases match TRBD1. V lost 7 bases and J lost 6; bases outside the gene matches: 11. The CDR3 extends over 15 amino acids. Germline loops: CDR1 SGHVS, CDR2 FQNEAQ. The CDR3 region has the DNA TGTGCCAGCACCAATCCGGGGACAGGGGTTTCTGAAGCTTTCTTT. Its translation is CASTNPGTGVSEAFF.

This clonotype showed up many times. This chain uses TRBV20-1 with TRBJ2-3, with 8 positions matching TRBD2. The CDR3 has 15 amino acids. CDR1 and CDR2 (germline): DFQATT, SNEGSKA (reference sequence). V gave up 5 bases and J gave up 7 bases; unmatched junction bases: 14. The CDR3 DNA reads as TGCAGTGCTCCGCCCGGGGGGGTGTTTCAAAATACGCAGTATTTT. Protein: CSAPPGGVFQNTQYF.

In its sample, this clonotype was seen many times. The rearrangement joins TRBV20-1 to TRBJ2-7; 10 bases fit TRBD2. V shed 1 base and J 3 bases; nucleotides not matched to a gene: 0. Germline CDR1 reads DFQATT; CDR2 reads SNEGSKA (reference sequence). The CDR3 runs 13 residues. The CDR3 DNA follows: TGCAGTGCTAGAGCTAGCGGGGGCTACGAGCAGTACTTC. The encoded protein is CSARASGGYEQYF.